A selection of T cell receptor beta chains follows, all from one sample in a study of CD8+ T cells in alopecia areata. Assay: immunoSEQ multiplex PCR; the TCRdb copy retains only in-frame clones and omits some. Of about 180,000 clones detected, 63% appear once; the ten largest clones hold around 1.8%. The sequencing used CD4+ T cells sorted from blood, collected at week 0. These receptors were obtained from a human donor with alopecia areata. CDR3s include the opening cysteine and the closing phenylalanine or tryptophan. A D gene is named only where the DNA matches it firmly. For some rows the clone size is stated as once, few or many, or as a class when expanded; others skip it.

>once|-|TRBV9|TRBJ2-5
CASSVVGETQYF
TGTGCCAGCAGCGTAGTTGGAGAGACCCAGTACTTC
>-|TRBD1|TRBV2|TRBJ1-5
CASIYDRVGQPQHF
TGTGCCAGCATTTATGACAGGGTGGGTCAGCCCCAGCATTTT
>-|-|TRBV4-3|TRBJ1-2
CASSQDRLVLYGYTF
TGCGCCAGCAGCCAAGATCGGCTAGTCCTATATGGCTACACCTTC
>-|TRBD2|TRBV5-1|TRBJ2-3
CASSLGLADADTQYF
TGCGCCAGCAGCTTGGGGCTAGCGGATGCCGATACGCAGTATTTT
>-|-|TRBV2|TRBJ2-6
CASKPGANVLTF
TGTGCCAGCAAACCTGGGGCCAACGTCCTGACTTTC
>few|-|TRBV30|TRBJ1-1
CAWTRAGGNTEAFF
TGTGCCTGGACCAGGGCCGGAGGGAACACTGAAGCTTTCTTT
>-|-|TRBV30|TRBJ1-1
CAWSDREGAFF
TGTGCCTGGAGTGACCGGGAAGGAGCTTTCTTT
>-|-|TRBV30|TRBJ1-5
CACQLAGGNQPQHF
TGTGCCTGCCAGCTCGCGGGTGGCAATCAGCCCCAGCATTTT
>once|-|TRBV30|TRBJ1-2
CASLTLGPYLEDYGYTF
TGTGCCTCCCTAACCCTCGGGCCCTACCTGGAGGACTATGGCTACACCTTC
>-|TRBD1|TRBV19|TRBJ1-1
CASSIYRDRSLTTGEAFF
TGTGCCAGTAGTATCTACCGGGACAGGTCCCTCACAACGGGTGAAGCTTTCTTT
>-|TRBD2|TRBV25-1|TRBJ2-5
CASSFSGETQYF
TGTGCCAGCAGTTTTAGCGGGGAGACCCAGTACTTC
>-|-|TRBV9|TRBJ2-5
CASSPHAGAQETQYF
TGTGCCAGCAGCCCTCACGCGGGGGCTCAAGAGACCCAGTACTTC
>-|TRBD2|TRBV27|TRBJ2-5
CASRRSHGLTSGDNHQETQYF
TGTGCCAGCAGGAGGTCCCATGGTCTGACTAGCGGGGACAACCACCAAGAGACCCAGTACTTC
>-|-|TRBV5-6|TRBJ2-1
CASSWRSGSYNEQFF
TGTGCCAGCAGCTGGAGAAGCGGCTCCTACAATGAGCAGTTCTTC
>-|-|TRBV29-1|TRBJ2-7
CSVRVNQRGEQYF
TGCAGCGTTCGGGTAAATCAACGGGGCGAGCAGTACTTC
>few|-|TRBV29-1|TRBJ2-1
CSVPNYEQFF
TGCAGCGTTCCTAACTATGAGCAGTTCTTC
>few|-|TRBV6-6|TRBJ1-6
CASMEGDSSYNSPLHF
TGTGCCAGCATGGAGGGGGATAGCTCCTATAATTCACCCCTCCACTTT
>-|-|TRBV6-5|TRBJ1-1
CASRFTGPEAFF
TGTGCCAGCAGGTTTACAGGGCCTGAAGCTTTCTTT
>-|-|TRBV30|TRBJ1-2
CAWSVFPRDGYTF
TGTGCCTGGAGTGTATTTCCCCGGGACGGCTACACCTTC
>-|TRBD1|TRBV2|TRBJ2-1
CASSDWDSSYNEQFF
TGTGCCAGCAGTGACTGGGACAGCTCCTACAATGAGCAGTTCTTC
>-|-|TRBV20-1|TRBJ1-1
CSAWRAAEAFF
TGCAGTGCTTGGAGGGCGGCTGAAGCTTTCTTT
>-|-|TRBV30|TRBJ1-2
CAWSPQGKDYTF
TGTGCCTGGAGTCCCCAGGGGAAGGACTACACCTTC
>few|-|TRBV30|TRBJ2-3
CAWSWQGGTDTQYF
TGTGCCTGGAGCTGGCAGGGCGGCACAGATACGCAGTATTTT
>-|-|TRBV19|TRBJ1-5
CASSTMDGRNQPQHF
TGTGCCAGTAGTACAATGGACGGAAGAAATCAGCCCCAGCATTTT
>-|TRBD1|TRBV29-1|TRBJ2-7
CSVGGQGYEQYF
TGCAGCGTGGGCGGACAGGGATACGAGCAGTACTTC
>-|TRBD1|TRBV6-5|TRBJ1-1
CASSFKGAGAEAFF
TGTGCCAGCAGTTTCAAGGGGGCGGGCGCTGAAGCTTTCTTT
>few|-|TRBV30|TRBJ2-1
CAWNPGTYNEQFF
TGTGCCTGGAACCCAGGGACCTACAATGAGCAGTTCTTC
>-|TRBD1|TRBV29-1|TRBJ2-2
CSVVPTGTNTGELFF
TGCAGCGTCGTTCCGACAGGGACGAACACCGGGGAGCTGTTTTTT
>few|-|TRBV21-1|TRBJ2-7
CASSKDLAYEQYF
TGTGCCAGCAGCAAGGACTTAGCCTACGAGCAGTACTTC
>-|-|TRBV29-1|TRBJ1-1
CSGFFGNTEAFF
TGCAGCGGCTTCTTTGGGAACACTGAAGCTTTCTTT
>few|-|TRBV10-3|TRBJ1-2
CAISAHRDTNYGYTF
TGTGCCATCAGTGCCCACAGGGATACTAACTATGGCTACACCTTC
>-|TRBD1|TRBV7-2|TRBJ1-5
CASSSSRGDSNQPQHF
TGTGCCAGCAGCTCCTCCAGGGGGGATAGCAATCAGCCCCAGCATTTT
>-|-|TRBV9|TRBJ2-3
CASSVGGNRADTQYF
TGTGCCAGCAGCGTAGGAGGGAACAGGGCAGATACGCAGTATTTT
>-|-|TRBV20-1|TRBJ1-2
CSARADYGYTF
TGCAGTGCTAGAGCGGACTATGGCTACACCTTC
>-|TRBD2|TRBV28|TRBJ2-7
CASSLSVLAFEQYF
TGTGCCAGCAGTTTAAGTGTACTAGCGTTCGAGCAGTACTTC
>-|TRBD1|TRBV19|TRBJ1-1
CASSGDRGLTEAFF
TGTGCCAGTAGTGGGGACAGGGGGCTGACTGAAGCTTTCTTT
>-|-|TRBV29-1|TRBJ1-2
CSVVNEPYGYTF
TGCAGCGTTGTTAATGAACCCTATGGCTACACCTTC
>-|TRBD1|TRBV27|TRBJ1-5
CASSRDSSNQPQHF
TGTGCCAGCAGTCGGGACAGTAGCAATCAGCCCCAGCATTTT
>-|-|TRBV2|TRBJ1-2
CASSPGPTNF
TGTGCCAGCAGCCCGGGACCGACGAACTTC
>-|-|TRBV29-1|TRBJ2-2
CSGEAGTGELFF
TGCAGCGGAGAGGCGGGCACCGGGGAGCTGTTTTTT
>once|-|TRBV29-1|TRBJ1-1
CSAGNRGGAFF
TGCAGCGCAGGGAACCGGGGTGGAGCTTTCTTT
>-|-|TRBV4-1|TRBJ2-1
CASSQDQADNEQFF
TGCGCCAGCAGCCAAGATCAGGCTGACAATGAGCAGTTCTTC
>-|TRBD1|TRBV4-2|TRBJ1-6
CASSQAQGGSPLHF
TGTGCCAGCAGCCAAGCACAGGGGGGTTCACCCCTCCACTTT
>-|-|TRBV5-1|TRBJ1-1
CASSSSRNTEAFF
TGCGCCAGCAGCTCTTCCAGGAACACTGAAGCTTTCTTT
>-|-|TRBV25-1|TRBJ2-2
CASSGLDTGELFF
TGTGCCAGCAGTGGATTGGACACCGGGGAGCTGTTTTTT
>few|TRBD1|TRBV27|TRBJ1-1
CASSSGRQGEAFF
TGTGCCAGCAGTAGCGGGCGACAGGGCGAAGCTTTCTTT
>-|TRBD2|TRBV30|TRBJ2-5
CAWISKKGGPARETQYF
TGTGCCTGGATTTCAAAGAAGGGAGGGCCGGCACGAGAGACCCAGTACTTC
>few|-|TRBV27|TRBJ1-6
CASSFQSRGYNSPLHF
TGTGCCAGCAGTTTCCAGTCGCGGGGGTATAATTCACCCCTCCACTTT
>-|-|TRBV29-1|TRBJ1-1
CSVVPLRATEAFF
TGCAGCGTTGTCCCCCTAAGGGCCACTGAAGCTTTCTTT
>few|-|TRBV4-3|TRBJ1-2
CASSQDGRGAGGYTF
TGCGCCAGCAGCCAAGATGGACGGGGGGCAGGTGGCTACACCTTC
>-|-|TRBV4-3|TRBJ1-4
CASSQDIVNEKLFF
TGCGCCAGCAGCCAAGATATCGTTAATGAAAAACTGTTTTTT
>-|-|TRBV7-9|TRBJ2-7
CASSLGRHSYEQYF
TGTGCCAGCAGCTTAGGGAGGCACTCCTACGAGCAGTACTTC